The 11 T cell receptor beta chains presented below share a single source sample, sequenced in a study of T cell changes during pregnancy in multiple sclerosis (dated by TCRdb to about 2019). Library creation used the immunoSEQ multiplex PCR assay. Not all clones reach the TCRdb copy of this immuneACCESS table, which keeps in-frame sequences only. Checked studies attribute under half of the gap to unresolved V genes and leave the rest unexplained. The sample table records around 15,000 clones; approximately 81% of these occur just once. The ten largest clonotypes hold over 15% of the sample. The specimen was CD8+ T cells from peripheral blood mononuclear cells, collected in the third trimester of pregnancy. The receptors were sampled from a female donor in good health, enrolled as a control in a pregnancy study.

The chain has TRBV7-2 and TRBJ1-2, with D maybe TRBD1 (5 bases). The CDR3 covers 13 residues. V lost 7 bases and J lost 4, with 13 bases in between. The V gene's germline CDR1 is SGHTA and CDR2 FQGNSA. CDR3 sequence: CASIPRGSYGYTF. The CDR3 coding sequence is TGTGCCAGCATCCCCCGGGGGTCCTATGGCTACACCTTC.

The table lists this clone with a few counts. The DNA of the CDR3 is TGCAGCGTTGAAGTCGGGAACAGCTACAATGAGCAGTTCTTC. Its protein product is CSVEVGNSYNEQFF. This sequence joins TRBV29-1 and TRBJ2-1; a possible D gene is TRBD2 (5 bases). The CDR3 runs 14 residues. V was pared by 1 base and J by 3 bases, with 10 bases between. Germline CDR1 and CDR2: SQVTM and ANQGSEA.

In its sample, this clone was seen once. The chain joins TRBV28 to TRBJ2-7, with D perhaps TRBD2 (6 bases). This CDR3 has 14 residues. CDR1 and CDR2 (germline): MDHEN, SYDVKM. Trimming took off 3 bases at V and 1 base at J, with 10 bases between the two ends. CDR3: CASSFGGMSYEQYF. The CDR3 coding sequence is TGTGCCAGCAGTTTCGGAGGGATGTCCTACGAGCAGTACTTC.

V and J are TRBV15 and TRBJ1-1; 9 bases are a match to TRBD1. Looked up from germline, CDR1 is LNHNV and CDR2 is YYDKDF (reference sequence). The CDR3 runs 15 residues. V shed 3 bases, J shed 1 base, and the junction held 3 bases outside the gene matches. The CDR3 DNA reads as TGTGCCACCAGCAGGGACAGGGGCGCGAACACTGAAGCTTTCTTT. It specifies CATSRDRGANTEAFF.

V gene TRBV6-1 combines with J gene TRBJ1-2, with 7 nucleotides matching TRBD1. This CDR3 spans 13 amino acids. From germline, CDR1 is MNHNS and CDR2 SASEGT. Trimming at V came to 6 bases and at J to 8 bases, leaving 9 bases not matched to a gene. CDR3 sequence reads: CASRRQGLKGYTF. The DNA for the CDR3 is TGTGCCAGCAGGAGACAGGGTTTAAAGGGCTACACCTTC.

The chain carries TRBV5-1 and TRBJ2-5; 9 bases are a match to TRBD1. Germline values: CDR1 SGHRS, CDR2 YFSETQ. The CDR3 covers 12 residues. With 2 bases clipped from V and 14 bases from J, the junction kept 7 bases outside the gene matches. The CDR3, as DNA: TGCGCCAGCAGCTTTCGGGACAGGGCCCGCTACTTC. It translates to CASSFRDRARYF.

This chain uses TRBV5-1 with TRBJ2-7, with 7 bases aligning to TRBD1. The CDR3 length is 15 residues. V trimming: 3 bases; J trimming: 5 bases; junction bases outside the gene matches: 11. Germline CDR1 reads SGHRS; CDR2 reads YFSETQ. The CDR3 reads CASSSSPGTADEQYF. The DNA of the CDR3 is TGCGCCAGCAGCTCCAGTCCCGGGACAGCGGACGAGCAGTACTTC.

This CDR3 is CASRGGNGEAFF. DNA of the CDR3: TGTGCCAGCCGGGGGGGCAATGGTGAAGCTTTCTTT. The chain couples TRBV7-9 to TRBJ1-1; D perhaps matches TRBD1 (6 bases). Trimming took off 8 bases at V and 7 bases at J, with 14 bases between the two ends. The CDR3 is 12 amino acids. The germline V gene encodes CDR1 SEHNR and CDR2 FQNEAQ (reference sequence).

This clone has at least ten counts. The rearrangement links TRBV27 to TRBJ2-6; no clear D gene. There are 16 residues in the CDR3. Per germline, CDR1 MNHEY and CDR2 SMNVEV (reference sequence). The V end was cut by 5 bases, the J end by 1 base, with 12 bases between. The chain's CDR3 is CASSTKQDSGANVLTF. CDR3 nucleotides: TGTGCCAGCAGTACGAAGCAGGATTCTGGGGCCAACGTCCTGACTTTC.

A single count supports this clone. The chain recombines TRBV11-2 with TRBJ2-7; 8 nucleotides line up with TRBD1. Germline V lookup: CDR1 SGHAT, CDR2 FQNNGV. CDR3 length: 15 amino acids. Trimming cost V 5 bases and J 2 bases; bases outside gene matches: 8. CDR3 amino acids: CASSLPGQGPYEQYF. CDR3 bases: TGTGCCAGCAGCCTACCCGGACAGGGCCCCTACGAGCAGTACTTC.

The gene calls are TRBV6-6 and TRBJ1-5; D is undetermined. The V end lost 5 bases, the J end lost 1 base, and 9 bases lay between the germline ends. CDR1 is MNHNY and CDR2 is SVGAGI in the germline V gene (reference sequence). The CDR3 has 14 residues. The CDR3 nucleotides read TGTGCCAGCAGTCCCCCGGGGAGCAATCAGCCCCAGCATTTT. Protein sequence: CASSPPGSNQPQHF.